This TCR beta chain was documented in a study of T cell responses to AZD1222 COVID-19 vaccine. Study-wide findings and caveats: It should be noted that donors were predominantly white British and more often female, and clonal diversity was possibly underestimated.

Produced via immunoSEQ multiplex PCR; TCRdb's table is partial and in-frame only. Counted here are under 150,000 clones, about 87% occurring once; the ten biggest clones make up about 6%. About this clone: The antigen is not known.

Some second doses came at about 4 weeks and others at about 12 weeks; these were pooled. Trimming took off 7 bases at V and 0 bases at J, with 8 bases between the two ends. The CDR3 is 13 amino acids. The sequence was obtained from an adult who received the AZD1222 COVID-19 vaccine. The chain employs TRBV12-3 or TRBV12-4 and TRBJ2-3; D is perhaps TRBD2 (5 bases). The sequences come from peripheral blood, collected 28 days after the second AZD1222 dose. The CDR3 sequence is CASKRSSTDTQYF. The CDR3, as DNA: TGTGCCAGCAAGCGGTCTAGCACAGATACGCAGTATTTT.